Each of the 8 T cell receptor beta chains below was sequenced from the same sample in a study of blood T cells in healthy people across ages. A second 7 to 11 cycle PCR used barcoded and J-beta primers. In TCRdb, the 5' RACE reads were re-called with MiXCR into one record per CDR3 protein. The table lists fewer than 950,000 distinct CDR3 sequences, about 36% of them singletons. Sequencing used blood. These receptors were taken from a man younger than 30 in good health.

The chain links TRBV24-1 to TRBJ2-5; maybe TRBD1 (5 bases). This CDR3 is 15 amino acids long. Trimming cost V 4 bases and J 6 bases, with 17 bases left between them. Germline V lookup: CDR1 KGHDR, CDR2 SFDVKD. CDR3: CATSDSRTAGKTQYF. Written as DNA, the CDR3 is TGTGCCACCAGTGACTCGAGGACCGCAGGGAAGACCCAGTACTTC.

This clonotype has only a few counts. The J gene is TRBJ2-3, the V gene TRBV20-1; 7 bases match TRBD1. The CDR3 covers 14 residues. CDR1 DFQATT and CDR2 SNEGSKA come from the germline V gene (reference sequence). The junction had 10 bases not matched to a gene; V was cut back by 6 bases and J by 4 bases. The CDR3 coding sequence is TGCAGTGCCCCTAGGGGAACAGGGGCAGATACGCAGTATTTT. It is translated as CSAPRGTGADTQYF.

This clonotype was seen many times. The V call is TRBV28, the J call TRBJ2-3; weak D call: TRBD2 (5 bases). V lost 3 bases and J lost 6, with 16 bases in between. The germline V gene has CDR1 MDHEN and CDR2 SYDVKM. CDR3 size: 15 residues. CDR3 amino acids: CASSFLDTGSDTQYF. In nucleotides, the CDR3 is TGTGCCAGCAGTTTTCTTGATACGGGGTCGGATACGCAGTATTTT.

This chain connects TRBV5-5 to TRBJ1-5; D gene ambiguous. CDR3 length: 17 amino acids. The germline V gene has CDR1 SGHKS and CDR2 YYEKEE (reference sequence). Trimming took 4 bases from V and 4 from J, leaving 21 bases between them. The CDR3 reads CASSGWESMALNQPQHF. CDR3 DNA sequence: TGTGCCAGCAGCGGCTGGGAGTCCATGGCGTTAAATCAGCCCCAGCATTTT.

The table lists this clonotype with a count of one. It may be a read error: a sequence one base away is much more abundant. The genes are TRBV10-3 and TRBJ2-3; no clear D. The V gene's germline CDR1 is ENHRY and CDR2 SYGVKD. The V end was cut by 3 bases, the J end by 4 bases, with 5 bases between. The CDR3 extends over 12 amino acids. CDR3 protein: CAISEGSDTQYF. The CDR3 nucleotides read TGTGCCATCAGTGAAGGCTCAGATACGCAGTATTTT.

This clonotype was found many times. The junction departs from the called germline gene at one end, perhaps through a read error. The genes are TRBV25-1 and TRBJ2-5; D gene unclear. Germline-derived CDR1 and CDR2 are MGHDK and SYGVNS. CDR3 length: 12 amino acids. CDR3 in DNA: TGCGCCAGCAGCCGGCAGCAAGAGACCCAGTACTTC. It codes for CASSRQQETQYF.

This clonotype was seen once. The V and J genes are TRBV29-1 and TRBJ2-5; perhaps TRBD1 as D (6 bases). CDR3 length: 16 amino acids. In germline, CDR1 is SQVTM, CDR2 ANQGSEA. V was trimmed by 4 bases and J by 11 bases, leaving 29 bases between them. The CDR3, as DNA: TGCAGCGTTGCATTACAGGGAGACCGTCTGGACAATGAGCAGTACTTC. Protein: CSVALQGDRLDNEQYF.

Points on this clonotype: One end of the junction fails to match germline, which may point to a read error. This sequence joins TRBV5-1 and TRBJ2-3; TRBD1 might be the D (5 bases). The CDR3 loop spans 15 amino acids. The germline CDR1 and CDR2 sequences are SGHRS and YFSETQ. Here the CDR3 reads CVSARTTASTDTQYF. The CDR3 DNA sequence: TGCGTCAGCGCAAGGACAACTGCTAGCACAGATACGCAGTATTTT.